The source of this T cell receptor beta chain is a study of radiation and T cells in renal cell carcinoma. Generated by immunoSEQ multiplex PCR, the TCRdb table keeps only in-frame clones and is missing some. The sample has 150,000 or so clones, 88% seen once. The CDR3 runs to 15 residues. CDR1 and CDR2 (germline): SGHRS, YFSETQ. J was trimmed by 1 base and V by 7 bases; bases with no gene match: 10. Time point given: baseline pretreatment blood. Treatment indicated: 15 Gy SBRT to primary tumor, nephrectomy 4 weeks later. This specimen consisted of blood, obtained from a patient whose treatment included radiotherapy and nephrectomy. The clonotype was recovered from a woman in her fifties or sixties with renal cell carcinoma. This chain links TRBV5-1 with TRBJ1-1; 7 positions agree with TRBD1. The CDR3 nucleotides are TGCGCCAGCTCGGGTTTGGGGACAGAGAACACTGAAGCTTTCTTT. It is translated as CASSGLGTENTEAFF.